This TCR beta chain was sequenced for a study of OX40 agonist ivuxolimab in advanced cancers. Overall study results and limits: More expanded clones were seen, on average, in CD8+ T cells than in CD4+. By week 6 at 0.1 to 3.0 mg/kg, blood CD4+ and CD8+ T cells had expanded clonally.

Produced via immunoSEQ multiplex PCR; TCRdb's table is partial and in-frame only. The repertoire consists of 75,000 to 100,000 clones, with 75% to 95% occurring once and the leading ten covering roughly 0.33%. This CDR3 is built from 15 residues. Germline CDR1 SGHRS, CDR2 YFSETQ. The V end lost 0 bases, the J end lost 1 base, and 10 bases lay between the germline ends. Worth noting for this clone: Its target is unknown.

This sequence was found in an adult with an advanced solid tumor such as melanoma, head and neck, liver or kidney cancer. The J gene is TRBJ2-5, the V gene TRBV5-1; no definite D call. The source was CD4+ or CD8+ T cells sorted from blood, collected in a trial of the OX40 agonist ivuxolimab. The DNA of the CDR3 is TGCGCCAGCAGCTTGGTCGGGTACGGCCAAGAGACCCAGTACTTC. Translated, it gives CASSLVGYGQETQYF. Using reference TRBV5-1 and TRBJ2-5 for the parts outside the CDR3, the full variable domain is KAGVTQTPRYLIKTRGQQVTLSCSPISGHRSVSWYQQTPGQGLQFLFEYFSETQRNKGNFPGRFSGRQFSNSRSEMNVSTLELGDSALYLCASSLVGYGQETQYFGPGTRLLVL.